These 30 T cell receptor beta chains came from one sample sequenced in a study of cytomegalovirus exposure and HLA in healthy donors. This PCR relied on a set of 60 Vbeta primers and 13 Jbeta primers. Here immunoSEQ multiplex PCR was the method, and the copy in TCRdb shows in-frame clones only, minus some. The sample's table shows 200,000 or so clones. Source material: PBMCs. The receptors stem from a girl aged 2-10 years in good health and CMV-seropositive.

This chain joins TRBV2 and TRBJ2-3; tentatively, D is TRBD1 (7 bases). The CDR3 consists of 16 residues. Germline CDR1 and CDR2: SNHLY and FYNNEI. Trimming left V 5 bases short and J 4 bases short, with 19 bases between. CDR3 DNA: TGTGCCAGCAGTTCGTTCAGGGGGGTTAACGCAGATACGCAGTATTTT. Its protein is CASSSFRGVNADTQYF.

V is TRBV5-8 and J is TRBJ2-7; 12 bases are a match to TRBD2. The CDR3 length is 16 residues. From germline, CDR1 is SGHTS and CDR2 YDEGEE. J lost 1 base, V lost 4 bases, and 6 bases had no gene match. DNA of the CDR3: TGTGCCAGCAGCCAGACTAGCGGGAGATTTTCCTACGAGCAGTACTTC. Its protein is CASSQTSGRFSYEQYF.

Here the CDR3 DNA reads TGTGCGGGTGGACGGGGGGCGGATGGCTACACCTTC. Translating gives CAGGRGADGYTF. The V and J genes are TRBV30 and TRBJ1-2; D may be TRBD1 (6 bases). This CDR3 has 12 amino acids. Germline CDR1 is GTSNPN and CDR2 is SVGIG (reference sequence). Looking up the rest from reference TRBV30 and TRBJ1-2 gives the full variable domain: SQTIHQWPATLVQPVGSPLSLECTVEGTSNPNLYWYRQAAGRGLQLLFYSVGIGQISSEVPQNLSASRPQDRQFILSSKKLLLSDSGFYLCAGGRGADGYTFGSGTRLTVV.

The chain employs TRBV5-4 and TRBJ2-6, with D perhaps matching TRBD1 (6 bases). Trimming left V 4 bases short and J 2 bases short, with 16 bases between. This CDR3 comprises 17 residues. CDR1 and CDR2 from the germline V gene are SGHNT and YYREEE (reference sequence). Here the CDR3 reads CASSASTGIPGANVLTF. In DNA, the CDR3 is TGTGCCAGCAGCGCTAGCACAGGGATCCCTGGGGCCAACGTCCTGACTTTC.

The chain has TRBV18 and TRBJ2-2; 9 nucleotides match TRBD2. V lost 2 bases to trimming and J lost 2 bases; unmatched junction nucleotides: 6. Germline CDR1 is KGHSH and CDR2 is LQKENI. The CDR3 extends over 17 amino acids. This CDR3 reads CASSPSVAGVNTGELFF. For the CDR3, the DNA is TGTGCCAGCTCACCATCGGTAGCGGGAGTTAACACCGGGGAGCTGTTTTTT.

The V call is TRBV6-1, the J call TRBJ2-5; TRBD1 aligns across 8 bases. The J call is uncertain, as TRBJ2-7 better fits the DNA end. Germline CDR1 MNHNS, CDR2 SASEGT. This CDR3 is built from 13 residues. In nucleotides, the CDR3 is TGTGCCAGCTTCATTACAGGGGGCTACGAGCAGTACTTC. Amino acid sequence: CASFITGGYEQYF.

The chain uses TRBV5-1 and TRBJ2-7, with unresolved D. Germline V CDR1 and CDR2: SGHRS, YFSETQ. The CDR3 extends over 15 amino acids. The V end lost 2 bases, the J end lost 5 bases, and 17 bases lay between the germline ends. CDR3 nucleotides: TGCGCCAGCAGCTTTTTTAGAGCAAGCTCGGACGAGCAGTACTTC. Its translation: CASSFFRASSDEQYF.

The gene calls are TRBV19 and TRBJ2-6, with 11 bases matching TRBD2. Germline CDR1 LNHDA, CDR2 SQIVND (reference sequence). The CDR3 extends over 18 amino acids. Unmatched junction bases numbered 4, after V lost 2 bases and J lost 1 base. CDR3 region: CASSIQLAGESGANVLTF. CDR3 DNA: TGTGCCAGTAGTATACAACTAGCGGGAGAATCTGGGGCCAACGTCCTGACTTTC.

The V gene is TRBV27, the J gene TRBJ1-2, with a tentative D call TRBD1 (5 bases). Germline loops: CDR1 MNHEY, CDR2 SMNVEV (reference sequence). This CDR3 has 15 amino acids. Trimming pared 2 bases from V and 4 bases from J, leaving 14 bases between. CDR3 DNA: TGTGCCAGCAGTTTAGGGTATTCAGGGATCTATGGCTACACCTTC. As protein: CASSLGYSGIYGYTF.

The V and J genes are TRBV7-8 and TRBJ2-5; 9 bases match TRBD2. This CDR3 has 16 amino acids. CDR1 and CDR2 (germline): SGHVS, FQNEAQ. Losses at the gene ends were 5 bases for V and 4 bases for J; bases not matched to a gene: 11. DNA for the CDR3: TGTGCCAGCAGCCGAACCTCCGGGACTAGCAGAGAGACCCAGTACTTC. This translates into CASSRTSGTSRETQYF.

The rearrangement uses TRBV5-1 and TRBJ1-3, with 7 nucleotides matching TRBD1. The CDR3 loop spans 23 amino acids. Germline CDR1 SGHRS, CDR2 YFSETQ. The trim removed 6 bases at V and 4 bases at J, leaving 34 bases unmatched. The CDR3 here is CASIRPHYRQGSPDRVSGNTIYF. The DNA of the CDR3 is TGCGCCAGCATCCGTCCCCACTATCGACAGGGAAGTCCGGATCGGGTCTCCGGAAACACCATATATTTT. Combining the CDR3 with reference TRBV5-1 and TRBJ1-3 gives the whole variable domain KAGVTQTPRYLIKTRGQQVTLSCSPISGHRSVSWYQQTPGQGLQFLFEYFSETQRNKGNFPGRFSGRQFSNSRSEMNVSTLELGDSALYLCASIRPHYRQGSPDRVSGNTIYFGEGSWLTVV.

V usage is TRBV6-1 and J usage is TRBJ2-1; 10 nucleotides align to TRBD2. The length of the CDR3 is 13 residues. The germline V gene encodes CDR1 MNHNS and CDR2 SASEGT. The ends lost 6 bases at V and 7 bases at J; junction bases unmatched: 3. The CDR3 region has the DNA TGTGCCAGCAGCAGCGGGAGGGTGAATGAGCAGTTCTTC. Its translation is CASSSGRVNEQFF.

The chain employs TRBV4-2 and TRBJ2-7; a weak D match, TRBD1 (5 bases). The CDR3 consists of 13 residues. The V and J ends lost 1 base and 6 bases respectively, with 10 bases between them. The germline CDR1 and CDR2 sequences are LGHNA and YNFKEQ. The CDR3 reads CASSQVAGSEQYF. Here the CDR3 DNA reads TGTGCCAGCAGCCAAGTGGCAGGGTCCGAGCAGTACTTC.

This chain uses TRBV6-5 with TRBJ2-1, with a weak D call TRBD2 (5 bases). Germline V lookup: CDR1 MNHEY, CDR2 SVGAGI. The CDR3 covers 14 residues. V was shortened by 5 bases and J by 9 bases, with 17 bases between the two germline ends. CDR3 residues: CASSELGPRGEQFF. CDR3 in DNA: TGTGCCAGCAGTGAACTCGGTCCACGGGGTGAGCAGTTCTTC.

V gene TRBV6-5 combines with J gene TRBJ2-1, with a weak D call TRBD2 (7 bases). This CDR3 is 14 amino acids long. The ends were cut back, 6 bases at V and 7 bases at J, with 16 bases in the middle. The germline V gene encodes CDR1 MNHEY and CDR2 SVGAGI. The CDR3 nucleotides read TGTGCCAGCAGAAGGGGGGGGCGCAATAATGAGCAGTTCTTC. It translates to CASRRGGRNNEQFF.

The DNA of the CDR3 is TGTGCCAGCAGCCCCCTCCCTGGCTGGGAGCTGTTTTTT. Amino acids: CASSPLPGWELFF. The chain couples TRBV5-4 to TRBJ2-2; D is unresolved. Trimming removed 4 bases at V and 9 bases at J, with 13 bases between. This CDR3 has 13 amino acids. Looked up from germline, CDR1 is SGHNT and CDR2 is YYREEE (reference sequence). The full variable domain, completed using reference TRBV5-4 and TRBJ2-2, is ETGVTQSPTHLIKTRGQQVTLRCSSQSGHNTVSWYQQALGQGPQFIFQYYREEENGRGNFPPRFSGLQFPNYSSELNVNALELDDSALYLCASSPLPGWELFFGEGSRLTVL.

This chain uses TRBV27 with TRBJ1-3, with D possibly being TRBD1 (6 bases). Per germline, CDR1 MNHEY and CDR2 SMNVEV (reference sequence). V lost 8 bases and J lost 4, with 18 bases in between. CDR3 length: 15 amino acids. CDR3 DNA sequence: TGTGCCAGCCCCGAGGGACAAAGTAGAGGAAACACCATATATTTT. This translates into CASPEGQSRGNTIYF.

The chain has TRBV29-1 and TRBJ2-2; 9 bases are a match to TRBD1. V was pared by 7 bases and J by 5 bases, with 5 bases of the junction left unmatched. CDR1 is SQVTM and CDR2 is ANQGSEA in the germline V gene. The CDR3 has 13 amino acids. For the CDR3, the DNA is TGCAGCGGAGGACAGGGGAAAACCGGGGAGCTGTTTTTT. It translates to CSGGQGKTGELFF.

This chain joins TRBV27 and TRBJ1-2, with D hard to call. V gave up 6 bases and J gave up 0 bases, with 8 bases separating them. The CDR3 length is 13 residues. The germline V gene has CDR1 MNHEY and CDR2 SMNVEV (reference sequence). The CDR3 here is CASRMGANYGYTF. As DNA, the CDR3 is TGTGCCAGCAGGATGGGAGCTAACTATGGCTACACCTTC.

The rearrangement links TRBV7-2 to TRBJ2-7; D call uncertain. Deletions cut 3 bases from V and 6 bases from J, with 9 bases between. CDR3 size: 12 residues. Germline V gene sequence: CDR1 SGHTA, CDR2 FQGNSA. For the CDR3, the DNA is TGTGCCAGCAGCTTTTTGCTGCGCGAGCAGTACTTC. It encodes CASSFLLREQYF.

CDR3 nucleotide sequence: TGTGCCAGCAGTTTTGCAGGGTCCCCCCAAAAACTGTTTTTT. Translating it yields CASSFAGSPQKLFF. V usage is TRBV27 and J usage is TRBJ1-4, with a tentative D call TRBD1 (5 bases). V lost 3 bases to trimming and J lost 9 bases, with 14 bases between them. The germline V gene encodes CDR1 MNHEY and CDR2 SMNVEV (reference sequence). CDR3 length: 14 residues.

The J gene is TRBJ1-2, the V gene TRBV7-9; the match to TRBD1 covers 8 bases. The trim removed 9 bases at V and 8 bases at J, leaving 14 bases unmatched. CDR3 length: 14 amino acids. Germline CDR1 SEHNR, CDR2 FQNEAQ (reference sequence). Here the CDR3 DNA reads TGTGCCAGTCGGCACCCGGACAGGGCCGAGGGCTACACCTTC. Protein: CASRHPDRAEGYTF.

The chain links TRBV19 to TRBJ2-1; 8 bases map to TRBD1. V was pared by 4 bases and J by 10 bases, with 12 bases of the junction left unmatched. Germline V CDR1 and CDR2: LNHDA, SQIVND (reference sequence). The CDR3 runs to 15 residues. The CDR3 coding sequence is TGTGCCAGTAGTACTCTCTGGACAGGGATGCTCGAGCAGTTCTTC. It translates to CASSTLWTGMLEQFF.

The chain uses TRBV4-1 and TRBJ1-1; D call uncertain. Germline V lookup: CDR1 MGHRA, CDR2 YSYEKL. Deletions cut 3 bases from V and 6 bases from J, with 17 bases between. There are 15 residues in the CDR3. Here the CDR3 reads CASSHGSEGNPEAFF. Here the CDR3 DNA reads TGCGCCAGCAGCCACGGGAGCGAGGGAAATCCTGAAGCTTTCTTT.

The chain couples TRBV28 to TRBJ1-1; D is possibly TRBD1 (5 bases). CDR1 and CDR2 (germline): MDHEN, SYDVKM. Trimming stripped 4 bases from V and 4 bases from J, with 13 bases between. CDR3 length: 14 residues. The CDR3 is CASSSAGMVTEAFF. In DNA, the CDR3 is TGTGCCAGCAGTTCGGCAGGGATGGTCACTGAAGCTTTCTTT.

This chain links TRBV19 with TRBJ2-1, with TRBD2 matching 8 bases. This CDR3 spans 14 amino acids. Germline CDR1 is LNHDA and CDR2 is SQIVND (reference sequence). V lost 2 bases to trimming and J lost 6 bases; unmatched junction nucleotides: 3. The DNA of the CDR3 is TGTGCCAGTAGTATATTAGCGGGACCCAATGAGCAGTTCTTC. It yields the protein CASSILAGPNEQFF.

The chain combines TRBV14 with TRBJ1-2, with 10 bases aligning to TRBD1. The CDR3 runs to 15 residues. Germline lookup yields CDR1 SGHDN and CDR2 FVKESK. V lost 5 bases to trimming and J lost 3 bases; unmatched junction nucleotides: 6. This CDR3 reads CASSTRTGGYYGYTF. The DNA for the CDR3 is TGTGCCAGCAGCACCCGGACAGGGGGGTACTATGGCTACACCTTC.

The gene calls are TRBV5-1 and TRBJ1-2; TRBD1 matches at 7 bases. Per germline, CDR1 SGHRS and CDR2 YFSETQ. The CDR3 extends over 13 amino acids. With 0 bases clipped from V and 4 bases from J, the junction kept 0 bases outside the gene matches. The CDR3 loop reads CASSLDRGYGYTF. The CDR3 DNA follows: TGCGCCAGCAGCTTGGACAGGGGCTATGGCTACACCTTC.

The V and J genes are TRBV15 and TRBJ2-7; D gene uncertain. CDR1 is LNHNV, CDR2 YYDKDF, per germline (reference sequence). The CDR3 is made up of 13 amino acids. V shed 1 base and J shed 3 bases, with 7 bases lying between them. CDR3 amino acids: CATSRAVYYEQYF. The DNA of the CDR3 is TGTGCCACCAGCAGAGCTGTTTACTACGAGCAGTACTTC.

The chain carries TRBV28 and TRBJ1-2; 8 positions match TRBD1. CDR3 size: 12 residues. In germline, CDR1 is MDHEN, CDR2 SYDVKM. The ends lost 5 bases at V and 6 bases at J; junction bases unmatched: 2. The CDR3 nucleotides read TGTGCCAGCAGTCTGGACAGGGATGGCTACACCTTC. It yields the protein CASSLDRDGYTF.